The present T cell receptor (beta chain) was sequenced within a study of PD-1 blockade in mismatch repair-deficient tumors. Study at large: Patients had 12 mismatch repair-deficient cancer types, all previously treated and progressing.

General study findings and limits: After pembrolizumab, tumor-resident clones rose rapidly, then generally contracted before radiologic responses.

This table comes from immunoSEQ multiplex PCR, and its TCRdb copy is limited to in-frame clones, with some not included. The table has around 30,000 clones, 65% to 85% seen once; the top ten hold 3% to 4%. Worth noting for this clone: The antigen is unknown.

Trimming at V came to 2 bases and at J to 6 bases, leaving 6 bases not matched to a gene. The CDR3 contains 13 residues. From germline, CDR1 is GTSNPN and CDR2 SVGIG (reference sequence). A few pembrolizumab responders had their TCRs sequenced. This chain connects TRBV30 to TRBJ1-2; TRBD1 matches at 7 bases. The sequence was obtained from an adult with mismatch repair-deficient cancer. The starting material was PBMCs, obtained 6 to 7 weeks after starting pembrolizumab. The CDR3 region is CAWSYSGTDGYTF. The CDR3 DNA is TGTGCCTGGAGTTATTCCGGGACAGATGGCTACACCTTC.